The 5 T cell receptor beta chains presented below share a single source sample, sequenced in a study of T cell changes during pregnancy in multiple sclerosis. The protocol was immunoSEQ multiplex PCR, while the TCRdb copy is restricted to in-frame clones and leaves out a portion. The profile covers 18,000 or so clones, with more than 70% appearing a single time and about 1.3% taken by the ten largest. The starting material was CD4+ T cells from peripheral blood mononuclear cells, obtained in the first trimester of pregnancy. These receptors were taken from a female donor in good health, enrolled as a control in a pregnancy study.

The chain employs TRBV18 and TRBJ2-6, with D uncertain. In germline, CDR1 is KGHSH, CDR2 LQKENI. Between the trimmed V and J ends, which lost 3 bases and 2 bases, there was a span of 8 bases. The CDR3 spans 15 residues. The CDR3 loop reads CASSPSTAGANVLTF. The CDR3, as DNA: TGTGCCAGCTCACCCTCGACTGCTGGGGCCAACGTCCTGACTTTC.

This clone was picked up one time. This rearrangement joins TRBV19 to TRBJ2-3, with no clear D. Germline V CDR1 and CDR2: LNHDA, SQIVND (reference sequence). The CDR3 loop spans 14 amino acids. Trimming left V 5 bases short and J 2 bases short, with 11 bases between. In DNA, the CDR3 is TGTGCCAGTAGTCTGGGCCTCGACACAGATACGCAGTATTTT. As protein: CASSLGLDTDTQYF.

The rearrangement links TRBV5-1 to TRBJ1-1, with 11 bases lining up with TRBD1. The V gene's germline CDR1 is SGHRS and CDR2 YFSETQ. V shed 4 bases, J shed 5 bases, and the junction held 10 bases outside the gene matches. CDR3 length: 16 residues. This CDR3 is CASSRDRGIEVTEAFF. The DNA of the CDR3 is TGCGCCAGCAGCCGGGACAGGGGGATTGAGGTGACTGAAGCTTTCTTT.

The chain combines TRBV19 with TRBJ2-5; maybe TRBD1 (7 bases). The CDR3 runs to 12 residues. V was pared by 3 bases and J by 7 bases, with 9 bases between. CDR1 is LNHDA, CDR2 SQIVND, per germline (reference sequence). The CDR3 loop is CASSMQGGTQYF. CDR3 DNA: TGTGCCAGTAGTATGCAGGGGGGGACCCAGTACTTC.

This rearrangement joins TRBV6-1 to TRBJ2-1, with 7 bases lining up with TRBD1. With V trimmed by 4 bases and J by 7 bases, 10 bases remained unmatched. Germline values: CDR1 MNHNS, CDR2 SASEGT. CDR3 length equals 15 residues. The CDR3 loop is CASSASKTGANEQFF. The CDR3 region has the DNA TGTGCCAGCAGTGCTTCCAAAACAGGGGCTAATGAGCAGTTCTTC.